Below are 23 T cell receptor beta chains sequenced from a single sample in a study of OX40 agonist ivuxolimab in advanced cancers. Sequencing was performed with immunoSEQ multiplex PCR; in TCRdb, only in-frame clones are kept and a portion is missing. The repertoire holds about 47,000 clones, with 84% as singletons. The sequencing here drew on CD4+ or CD8+ T cells sorted from blood, taken in a trial of the OX40 agonist ivuxolimab. All receptors derive from an adult with an advanced solid tumor such as melanoma, head and neck, liver or kidney cancer.

In its sample, this clone was seen a few times. V and J are TRBV29-1 and TRBJ1-1, with 8 positions matching TRBD1. Trimming at V came to 6 bases and at J to 0 bases, leaving 6 bases not matched to a gene. This CDR3 region has 14 residues. The germline V gene encodes CDR1 SQVTM and CDR2 ANQGSEA. CDR3 amino acids: CSVNRGNMNTEAFF. As DNA, the CDR3 is TGCAGCGTAAACAGGGGGAACATGAACACTGAAGCTTTCTTT.

The genes are TRBV27 and TRBJ2-5; D is perhaps TRBD2 (5 bases). CDR3 size: 14 residues. Germline lookup yields CDR1 MNHEY and CDR2 SMNVEV (reference sequence). The germline V and J ends were trimmed by 7 bases and 0 bases, with 12 bases remaining between them. Here the CDR3 reads CASIGSGYQETQYF. In DNA form, the CDR3 reads TGTGCCAGCATCGGGTCGGGGTACCAAGAGACCCAGTACTTC.

This chain connects TRBV11-3 to TRBJ2-3; weak D call: TRBD2 (5 bases). This CDR3 has 12 amino acids. Per germline, CDR1 SGHNT and CDR2 YENEEA. V gave up 5 bases and J gave up 8 bases, with 11 bases separating them. The CDR3 nucleotides are TGTGCCAGCAGCCAAGCACGGGGTACGCAGTATTTT. This sequence encodes CASSQARGTQYF.

This sequence joins TRBV28 and TRBJ2-5; the D gene is possibly TRBD2 (5 bases). V lost 4 bases and J lost 5, with 8 bases in between. This CDR3 has 12 amino acids. Germline V gene data show CDR1 as MDHEN and CDR2 as SYDVKM. This CDR3 reads CASSWRGETQYF. The CDR3, as DNA: TGTGCCAGCAGTTGGAGAGGGGAGACCCAGTACTTC. Using reference TRBV28 and TRBJ2-5 for the parts outside the CDR3, the full variable domain is DVKVTQSSRYLVKRTGEKVFLECVQDMDHENMFWYRQDPGLGLRLIYFSYDVKMKEKGDIPEGYSVSREKKERFSLILESASTNQTSMYLCASSWRGETQYFGPGTRLLVL.

The V call is TRBV10-3, the J call TRBJ2-3; TRBD2 matches at 12 bases. CDR1 and CDR2 (germline): ENHRY, SYGVKD. CDR3 size: 18 residues. With V trimmed by 2 bases and J by 3 bases, 9 bases remained unmatched. The CDR3 coding sequence is TGTGCCATCAGTGAGCGCCTAGCGGGAGGGGGAATGACAGATACGCAGTATTTT. It yields the protein CAISERLAGGGMTDTQYF.

This clone has more than one count but fewer than ten. The rearrangement uses TRBV7-9 and TRBJ2-7; D is unclear. The CDR3 spans 14 residues. The germline V and J ends were trimmed by 5 bases and 2 bases, with 13 bases remaining between them. Germline values: CDR1 SEHNR, CDR2 FQNEAQ (reference sequence). The CDR3 DNA reads as TGTGCCAGCAGCCTCGGTATACACCCCTACGAGCAGTACTTC. It specifies CASSLGIHPYEQYF.

The chain employs TRBV9 and TRBJ2-3, with D unresolved. The V gene lost 1 base and the J gene lost 5 bases, with 2 bases spanning the gap. Germline-derived CDR1 and CDR2 are SGDLS and YYNGEE. The CDR3 loop spans 11 amino acids. CDR3 DNA sequence: TGTGCCAGCAGCGTATTAGATACGCAGTATTTT. Translation gives CASSVLDTQYF.

The V call is TRBV7-9, the J call TRBJ2-3; 9 nucleotides match TRBD2. The V segment lost 7 bases and the J segment 0 bases; nucleotides outside the gene matches: 11. The germline V gene has CDR1 SEHNR and CDR2 FQNEAQ (reference sequence). This CDR3 comprises 17 residues. CDR3 nucleotide sequence: TGTGCCAGCAACCCTAGGCCCAGCGGGGGGAGCACAGATACGCAGTATTTT. Protein sequence: CASNPRPSGGSTDTQYF.

The genes are TRBV7-2 and TRBJ2-5, with D unclear. The CDR3 length is 14 residues. V was clipped by 1 base and J by 4 bases, with 10 bases between them. Germline V gives CDR1 SGHTA, CDR2 FQGNSA. This CDR3 is CASSLVGRGETQYF. For the CDR3, the DNA is TGTGCCAGCAGCTTAGTCGGGCGAGGAGAGACCCAGTACTTC.

About this clone itself: An end of the junction differs from the germline gene, which may be a read error. CDR3 amino acids: CASSQDRHSYEQYF. As DNA, the CDR3 is TGCGCCAGCAGCCAAGATCGACACAGCTACGAGCAGTACTTC. The V call is TRBV5-4, the J call TRBJ2-7; D is unclear. Germline V gene sequence: CDR1 SGHNT, CDR2 YYREEE (reference sequence). The CDR3 runs to 14 residues.

This clone was found a few times. V usage is TRBV12-5 and J usage is TRBJ1-3, with D perhaps TRBD1 (6 bases). The ends were cut back, 5 bases at V and 3 bases at J, with 11 bases in the middle. This CDR3 contains 14 residues. In germline, CDR1 is LGHNT, CDR2 FRNRAP. The CDR3 coding sequence is TGTGCTAGTGGTCAACAGGGTGGTGGAAACACCATATATTTT. Translating gives CASGQQGGGNTIYF.

This clone was detected once. The rearrangement uses TRBV2 and TRBJ1-4; 8 nucleotides line up with TRBD1. Per germline, CDR1 SNHLY and CDR2 FYNNEI. J was trimmed by 8 bases and V by 5 bases; bases with no gene match: 10. The CDR3 contains 15 residues. The CDR3 protein is CASSPNRGAGEKLFF. CDR3 bases: TGTGCCAGCAGTCCGAACAGGGGGGCTGGAGAAAAACTGTTTTTT.

The rearrangement uses TRBV7-2 and TRBJ2-1; D gene ambiguous. The ends were cut back, 2 bases at V and 2 bases at J, with 10 bases in the middle. The CDR3 runs 15 residues. The germline gives CDR1 SGHTA, CDR2 FQGNSA. The CDR3 spells CASSLFLGPYNEQFF. In DNA form, the CDR3 reads TGTGCCAGCAGCTTATTTCTAGGACCCTACAATGAGCAGTTCTTC.

The rearrangement links TRBV4-3 to TRBJ1-2; D is ambiguous. V shed 4 bases and J shed 3 bases, with 9 bases lying between them. The CDR3 covers 13 residues. Germline lookup yields CDR1 LGHNA and CDR2 YSLEER. The CDR3 DNA sequence: TGCGCCAGCAGCCGTTCAGAGTACTATGGCTACACCTTC. It encodes CASSRSEYYGYTF.

A single count supports this clone. The J gene is TRBJ2-7, the V gene TRBV5-1, with 8 positions matching TRBD1. V shed 0 bases, J shed 1 base, and the junction held 3 bases outside the gene matches. This CDR3 spans 15 amino acids. CDR1 and CDR2 from the germline V gene are SGHRS and YFSETQ. The CDR3 sequence is CASSLETGVSYEQYF. The CDR3 region has the DNA TGCGCCAGCAGCTTGGAGACAGGGGTTTCCTACGAGCAGTACTTC.

The CDR3 here is CASSLGQGSEAFF. The CDR3 DNA follows: TGTGCCAGCAGCTTAGGACAGGGTTCTGAAGCTTTCTTT. The gene calls are TRBV7-9 and TRBJ1-1, with 7 nucleotides matching TRBD1. This CDR3 is 13 amino acids long. V shed 1 base and J 6 bases; nucleotides not matched to a gene: 2. Germline V gene data show CDR1 as SEHNR and CDR2 as FQNEAQ (reference sequence).

The chain recombines TRBV5-1 with TRBJ2-2, with D unresolved. The CDR3 loop spans 14 amino acids. The V and J ends lost 0 bases and 13 bases respectively, with 16 bases between them. Per the germline V gene, CDR1 is SGHRS and CDR2 is YFSETQ. The CDR3 bases are TGCGCCAGCAGCTTGGAAACCACGAATCCCCTGCTGTTTTTT. This encodes CASSLETTNPLLFF.

This clone was detected only a few times. The CDR3 bases are TGCGCCAGCAGCCAAGATCGACGGGAGGCAACTAATGAAAAACTGTTTTTT. This sequence encodes CASSQDRREATNEKLFF. The chain employs TRBV4-3 and TRBJ1-4; D uncertain. Germline V gene sequence: CDR1 LGHNA, CDR2 YSLEER. V dropped 0 bases and J dropped 0 bases, with 11 bases sitting between them. This CDR3 region has 17 residues.

CDR3 DNA: TGTGCCAGCACCCGACTTCCGCCGAGGTTAGACAATGAGCAGTTCTTC. The encoded protein is CASTRLPPRLDNEQFF. The chain is built from TRBV27 and TRBJ2-1; D ambiguous. This CDR3 has 16 residues. CDR1 is MNHEY, CDR2 SMNVEV, per germline (reference sequence). V lost 7 bases and J lost 5, with 21 bases in between.

This clone was seen only once. The V and J genes are TRBV7-9 and TRBJ1-1; 10 bases agree with TRBD1. Looked up from germline, CDR1 is SEHNR and CDR2 is FQNEAQ (reference sequence). The CDR3 runs 15 residues. Trimming removed 5 bases from V and 4 bases from J; junction bases left unmatched: 7. CDR3 protein: CASSPSRDRGTEAFF. The CDR3 coding sequence is TGTGCCAGCAGCCCCTCCCGGGACAGGGGCACTGAAGCTTTCTTT. The full variable domain, with the rest looked up from reference TRBV7-9 and TRBJ1-1, is DTGVSQNPRHKITKRGQNVTFRCDPISEHNRLYWYRQTLGQGPEFLTYFQNEAQLEKSRLLSDRFSAERPKGSFSTLEIQRTEQGDSAMYLCASSPSRDRGTEAFFGQGTRLTVV.

The chain combines TRBV9 with TRBJ2-6, with TRBD1 matching over 7 bases. From germline, CDR1 is SGDLS and CDR2 YYNGEE. The CDR3 has 16 amino acids. V shed 4 bases and J 4 bases; nucleotides not matched to a gene: 8. CDR3 protein: CASSRSRGLGANVLTF. The DNA of the CDR3 is TGTGCCAGCAGCCGATCAAGGGGGCTGGGGGCCAACGTCCTGACTTTC.

This clone was recorded once. V gene TRBV9 combines with J gene TRBJ2-7, with 8 bases identical to TRBD2. The junction had 8 bases not matched to a gene; V was cut back by 2 bases and J by 4 bases. CDR3 length: 15 residues. Germline V gene data show CDR1 as SGDLS and CDR2 as YYNGEE. The CDR3 loop reads CASSVAAGGLYEQYF. The CDR3 DNA follows: TGTGCCAGCAGCGTGGCTGCGGGAGGCCTATACGAGCAGTACTTC.

This chain connects TRBV6-4 to TRBJ2-1, with TRBD2 identical over 8 bases. The length of the CDR3 is 15 residues. Trimming cost V 4 bases and J 2 bases; bases outside gene matches: 4. Germline V lookup: CDR1 MRHNA, CDR2 SNTAGT. The CDR3 nucleotides are TGTGCCAGCAGTGCTGAACTAGCGGCCTACAATGAGCAGTTCTTC. Encoded protein: CASSAELAAYNEQFF.